A selection of T cell receptor beta chains follows, all from one sample in a study of OX40 agonist ivuxolimab in advanced cancers. Measured with immunoSEQ multiplex PCR; TCRdb has only the in-frame clones, and not every one. The table includes around 50,000 clones, roughly four fifths detected once. The sample here was CD4+ or CD8+ T cells sorted from blood, taken in a trial of the OX40 agonist ivuxolimab. Source of these receptors: an adult with an advanced solid tumor such as melanoma, head and neck, liver or kidney cancer. CDR3s include the opening cysteine and the closing phenylalanine or tryptophan. A D gene is named only where the DNA matches it firmly. Expanded clones get a size class; other rows say once, few or many, or leave the size out.

>TRBV10-2|-|TRBD2|TRBJ2-2
CASRASGRERTGELFF
TGCGCCAGCAGGGCATCCGGGCGGGAGCGGACCGGGGAGCTGTTTTTT
>TRBV6-1|-|-|TRBJ1-1
CASSSLGSPDTEAFF
TGTGCCAGCAGTTCCTTGGGATCGCCGGACACTGAAGCTTTCTTT
>TRBV21-1|-|-|TRBJ2-7
CASSKDGGSGNYEQYF
TGTGCCAGCAGCAAAGATGGCGGGTCAGGGAACTACGAGCAGTACTTC
>TRBV28|-|-|TRBJ1-2
CASSLLNRTLNYGYTF
TGTGCCAGCAGTTTATTGAATCGCACCCTTAACTATGGCTACACCTTC
>TRBV19|-|-|TRBJ2-1
CASSIGRNEQFF
TGTGCCAGTAGTATAGGCCGGAATGAGCAGTTCTTC
>TRBV5-1|-|TRBD1|TRBJ1-5
CASSLGGQVYQPQHF
TGCGCCAGCAGCTTGGGGGGACAGGTTTACCAGCCCCAGCATTTT
>TRBV10-3|-|-|TRBJ1-1
CAISEFQGLNTEAFF
TGTGCCATCAGTGAGTTTCAGGGGCTGAACACTGAAGCTTTCTTT
>TRBV28|-|TRBD1|TRBJ2-7
CASSSYGGIGTGHYEQYF
TGTGCCAGCAGCTCTTATGGGGGGATCGGGACAGGGCACTACGAGCAGTACTTC
>TRBV19|-|TRBD1|TRBJ2-5
CASSPSGVGQGSGTQYF
TGTGCCAGTAGCCCCTCCGGAGTGGGACAGGGTAGTGGGACCCAGTACTTC
>TRBV11-2|-|-|TRBJ1-2
CASSFGGLNGYTF
TGTGCCAGCAGCTTTGGGGGGCTGAATGGCTACACCTTC
>TRBV7-2|once|-|TRBJ1-1
CASSPRGMNTEAFF
TGTGCCAGCAGCCCGAGGGGCATGAACACTGAAGCTTTCTTT
>TRBV30|-|-|TRBJ2-7
CAWTPSGDSYEQYF
TGTGCCTGGACCCCCTCTGGGGACTCCTACGAGCAGTACTTC
>TRBV15|-|TRBD1|TRBJ1-1
CATGTGVVPYQAFF
TGTGCCACCGGGACAGGGGTCGTTCCCTACCAAGCTTTCTTT
>TRBV6-5|-|-|TRBJ2-5
CASKEGFIETQYF
TGTGCCAGCAAGGAGGGATTCATAGAGACCCAGTACTTC
>TRBV7-3|-|-|TRBJ2-7
CASSPALGGGRTSYEQYF
TGTGCCAGCAGCCCCGCACTAGGGGGGGGACGGACTTCCTACGAGCAGTACTTC
>TRBV15|-|TRBD2|TRBJ2-7
CATSTLAGVSYEQYF
TGTGCCACCAGCACACTAGCGGGGGTCTCCTACGAGCAGTACTTC
>TRBV7-2|once|-|TRBJ2-7
CASSTYGSEQYF
TGTGCCAGCAGCACCTACGGCAGCGAGCAGTACTTC
>TRBV2|-|TRBD1|TRBJ1-2
CASSRQGNYGYTF
TGTGCCAGCAGTCGACAGGGTAACTATGGCTACACCTTC
>TRBV11-2|-|-|TRBJ2-7
CASSLVLGEQYF
TGTGCCAGCAGCTTAGTTTTGGGGGAGCAGTACTTC
>TRBV7-9|few|-|TRBJ1-4
CASSSIRGYNEKLFF
TGTGCCAGCAGTTCCATTAGGGGTTATAATGAAAAACTGTTTTTT
>TRBV11-3|-|-|TRBJ2-1
CASSLRGATYNEQFF
TGTGCCAGCAGCTTAAGAGGCGCAACGTACAATGAGCAGTTCTTC
>TRBV7-3|few|TRBD2|TRBJ2-3
CASSLGLAGQADTQYF
TGTGCCAGCAGCTTGGGACTAGCGGGACAGGCAGATACGCAGTATTTT
>TRBV11-3|-|-|TRBJ1-1
CASSLDSVMNTEAFF
TGTGCCAGCAGCTTAGATTCAGTCATGAACACTGAAGCTTTCTTT
>TRBV28|-|-|TRBJ2-5
CATSRNGGRETQYF
TGTGCCACCAGTCGCAACGGGGGCCGAGAGACCCAGTACTTC
>TRBV18|once|-|TRBJ2-1
CASSPPTDEQFF
TGTGCCAGCTCACCCCCAACCGATGAGCAGTTCTTC
>TRBV11-3|-|-|TRBJ2-5
CANTGLGWWTQYF
TGTGCCAACACAGGGCTTGGCTGGTGGACCCAGTACTTC
>TRBV21-1|-|-|TRBJ2-1
CASSTPGLAGTYNEQFF
TGTGCCAGCAGCACACCGGGACTAGCGGGAACCTACAATGAGCAGTTCTTC